One and the same sample provided the 10 T cell receptor beta chains below, sequenced in a study of persistence of HIV-infected CD4 T cells (TCRdb year 2020). The sample's treatment or condition, from its label and the paper: suppressive antiretroviral therapy. As a nonspecific positive control representing the CD4+ T cell repertoire, cells were stimulated with anti-CD3/anti-CD28 magnetic beads. CD4+ T cells that responded were sorted based on upregulation of both CD40 ligand and CD69. The immunoSEQ hsTCRB assay version 4, run in survey mode, was used to sequence TCRbeta repertoires from genomic DNA. TCRdb re-hosts the immuneACCESS table, in-frame sequences only. Its copies lack some clones; in the studies checked, an unresolved V gene accounts for under half of them, and the cause for the rest is not known. Here the sample has approximately 45,000 clones; approximately 90% occur a single time. The ten most abundant clones make up around 0.47% of the sample.

Their cognate antigens are unknown. Source: CD4+ T cells sorted from PBMCs after roughly 19-hour stimulation, taken from a patient who received antiretroviral therapy. Taken with the paper, the label for cell subset or site translates to: CD40L+CD69+ CD4 T cells responding to anti-CD3/anti-CD28 beads, representing the overall repertoire. The receptors originated from an adult woman with HIV who was CMV-seropositive.

The chain has TRBV10-1 and TRBJ2-3; perhaps TRBD2 as D (5 bases). Germline lookup yields CDR1 WNHNN and CDR2 SYGVQD (reference sequence). The length of the CDR3 is 14 residues. The germline V and J ends were trimmed by 0 bases and 6 bases, with 10 bases remaining between them. CDR3 in amino acids: CASSESTTGDTQYF. The CDR3 nucleotides are TGCGCCAGCAGTGAGTCGACAACGGGGGATACGCAGTATTTT.

This clone was detected only once. The rearrangement uses TRBV7-3 and TRBJ1-5; the D is unclear. The V and J ends lost 10 bases and 2 bases respectively, with 6 bases between them. Germline V gives CDR1 SGHTA, CDR2 FQGTGA. This CDR3 is 11 amino acids long. CDR3 in DNA: TGTGCCACCCCTCGCAATCAGCCCCAGCATTTT. Its translation: CATPRNQPQHF.

The chain uses TRBV28 and TRBJ2-5, with 14 positions matching TRBD2. Germline V lookup: CDR1 MDHEN, CDR2 SYDVKM. This CDR3 has 17 residues. Trimming cost V 5 bases and J 0 bases; bases outside gene matches: 5. CDR3 DNA: TGTGCCAGCAGTCGGACTAGCGGGGGGTTGTACCAAGAGACCCAGTACTTC. Amino acid sequence: CASSRTSGGLYQETQYF.

J is TRBJ1-2 and V is TRBV5-1; TRBD1 might be the D (6 bases). The CDR3 is 15 residues long. Trimming pared 1 base from V and 5 bases from J, leaving 15 bases between. Germline loops: CDR1 SGHRS, CDR2 YFSETQ. DNA of the CDR3: TGCGCCAGCAGCTTGACAGGGACAATCGATTATGGCTACACCTTC. It specifies CASSLTGTIDYGYTF. Filled out from reference TRBV5-1 and TRBJ1-2, the complete variable domain reads KAGVTQTPRYLIKTRGQQVTLSCSPISGHRSVSWYQQTPGQGLQFLFEYFSETQRNKGNFPGRFSGRQFSNSRSEMNVSTLELGDSALYLCASSLTGTIDYGYTFGSGTRLTVV.

The rearrangement joins TRBV5-1 to TRBJ2-3; 9 nucleotides agree with TRBD2. In germline, CDR1 is SGHRS, CDR2 YFSETQ. Trimming took 0 bases from V and 4 from J; bases not matched to a gene: 3. This CDR3 spans 15 amino acids. The CDR3 DNA sequence: TGCGCCAGCAGCTTGGCTAGCGGGGTTCCAGATACGCAGTATTTT. Encoded protein: CASSLASGVPDTQYF.

The rearrangement joins TRBV19 to TRBJ1-2, with TRBD1 as a possible D gene (6 bases). There are 15 residues in the CDR3. Germline assignment: CDR1 LNHDA and CDR2 SQIVND (reference sequence). V lost 4 bases to trimming and J lost 4 bases, with 16 bases between them. Written as DNA, the CDR3 is TGTGCCAGTAGTAAGACAGGCCGGCGGAGCTATGGCTACACCTTC. Translated, it gives CASSKTGRRSYGYTF. The variable domain in full, completed from reference TRBV19 and TRBJ1-2, reads DGGITQSPKYLFRKEGQNVTLSCEQNLNHDAMYWYRQDPGQGLRLIYYSQIVNDFQKGDIAEGYSVSREKKESFPLTVTSAQKNPTAFYLCASSKTGRRSYGYTFGSGTRLTVV.

The genes are TRBV5-1 and TRBJ1-3; no definite D call. Per germline, CDR1 SGHRS and CDR2 YFSETQ. The CDR3 is 15 residues long. Between the trimmed V and J ends, which lost 0 bases and 0 bases, there was a span of 7 bases. The CDR3 sequence is CASSLASSSGNTIYF. In nucleotides, the CDR3 is TGCGCCAGCAGCTTGGCATCGAGCTCTGGAAACACCATATATTTT.

This clone was counted a single time. The gene calls are TRBV23-1 and TRBJ1-1; D is undetermined. TRBV23-1 is annotated as an ORF whose role is uncertain. The V and J ends lost 6 bases and 10 bases respectively, with 9 bases between them. The CDR3 length is 10 residues. The DNA of the CDR3 is TGCGCCAGCAGAAGACAATCAGCTTTCTTT. It yields the protein CASRRQSAFF.

This clone was recorded once. The chain has TRBV5-4 and TRBJ2-5; TRBD2 agrees at 12 bases. The CDR3 is made up of 15 amino acids. The V gene's germline CDR1 is SGHNT and CDR2 YYREEE (reference sequence). V was clipped by 1 base and J by 5 bases; unmatched bases: 3. CDR3 nucleotide sequence: TGTGCCAGCAGCTTGCCTCTAGCGGGGGGGGAGACCCAGTACTTC. This gives the protein CASSLPLAGGETQYF.

The chain recombines TRBV12-3 or TRBV12-4 with TRBJ2-5; D is uncertain. V lost 5 bases to trimming and J lost 5 bases, with 12 bases between them. The CDR3 sequence is 13 residues long. CDR3 amino acids: CASSTTGLETQYF. Here the CDR3 DNA reads TGTGCCAGCAGTACGACTGGGCTGGAGACCCAGTACTTC.